The present TCR beta chain was sequenced within a study of T-cell reconstitution after alpha-beta-depleted transplantation in children. CDR1 and CDR2 from the germline V gene are MNHEY and SMNVEV (reference sequence). The CDR3 length is 14 residues. Trimming stripped 6 bases from V and 2 bases from J, with 14 bases between. This clonotype was recorded a few times. Preparation of the TCRbeta library used unique molecular identifiers. TCRdb recomputed calls from the PCR reads with MiXCR, one row per CDR3 protein. The data show about 500,000 distinct CDR3 sequences, less than 35% seen once. Sequencing was performed on PBMCs from the stem cell graft donor, taken from the stem cell graft. This chain joins TRBV27 and TRBJ2-7; possibly TRBD1 for D (5 bases). This sequence originates from a human donor who donated a stem cell graft to a child with aplastic anemia. This CDR3 is CASRARAVPYEQYF. The CDR3 region has the DNA TGTGCCAGCAGAGCCAGGGCCGTGCCCTACGAGCAGTACTTC.